The T cell receptor (beta chain) under discussion was sequenced for a study of patients and donors after allogeneic stem cell transplantation. TCRdb analysed the RT-PCR reads with MiXCR anew, one entry per CDR3 protein. The sample holds some 150,000 distinct CDR3 sequences, about two fifths seen once. This clonotype was seen only a few times. The sequence was collected from a human donor who was either an allogeneic HSCT recipient or a stem cell or donor lymphocyte infusion donor (not recorded which). It is not recorded whose cells these are; they may come from a transplant donor. The sample comprised blood, either unsorted or a sorted T cell fraction (not recorded which).

The CDR3 is CASSYKRQNGGYTF. Written as DNA, the CDR3 is TGTGCCAGCAGTTACAAAAGACAGAATGGTGGCTACACCTTC. The V and J genes are TRBV6-5 and TRBJ1-2; D perhaps matches TRBD1 (5 bases). V lost 2 bases, J lost 7 bases, and 14 bases lay in between. The CDR3 runs to 14 residues. Germline V gives CDR1 MNHEY, CDR2 SVGAGI.